This entry describes one TCR beta chain. This entry comes from a study of blood T cell repertoires in COVID-19. At the level of the study: Material from acute and convalescent COVID-19 was sourced from the United States, Italy and Spain.

Some clones are missing from TCRdb's copy, which holds only in-frame ones; the method was immunoSEQ multiplex PCR. This table holds roughly 250,000 clones, over 70% found once. The TCR was taken from a woman aged 80 or over with acute or convalescent COVID-19. The sequencing sample was made of peripheral blood.

CDR3 amino acids: CASTPGQNQYGYTF. The CDR3 DNA is TGTGCCAGTACCCCCGGACAGAATCAATATGGCTACACCTTC. The chain recombines TRBV19 with TRBJ1-2, with a weak D call TRBD1 (6 bases). V lost 7 bases and J lost 5, with 17 bases in between. The CDR3 is 14 amino acids. CDR1 and CDR2 (germline): LNHDA, SQIVND (reference sequence).